One and the same sample provided the 27 T cell receptor beta chains below, sequenced in a study of regulatory T cells in long-lasting Graves disease. Time point defined: persistent/refractory GD, antithyroid drugs over 5 years with positive TRAb. From RNA extracted from PBMCs, the TCR library was made. Both iRepertoire HTBI primers and Arm-PCR of CDR3 regions were used to build the TCR beta libraries. TCRdb ran MiXCR on the multiplex PCR reads and lists one entry per CDR3 protein. The table records 500,000 to 700,000 distinct CDR3 sequences, roughly 30% of them present only once. This specimen was peripheral blood mononuclear cells (PBMCs), taken when the disease was refractory, from a patient treated with antithyroid drugs. These TCRs come from a female donor with Graves disease.

This clonotype was seen many times. The rearrangement uses TRBV2 and TRBJ1-6, with 9 bases aligning to TRBD1. Trimming took 4 bases from V and 11 from J; bases not matched to a gene: 3. This CDR3 has 13 residues. Germline loops: CDR1 SNHLY, CDR2 FYNNEI. The CDR3: CASSVGQGTPLHF. In DNA, the CDR3 is TGTGCCAGCAGTGTTGGACAGGGGACACCCCTCCACTTT.

This clonotype was counted ten times or more. The genes are TRBV6-5 and TRBJ1-1, with D uncertain. The V gene's germline CDR1 is MNHEY and CDR2 SVGAGI. V was trimmed by 2 bases and J by 0 bases, leaving 7 bases between them. This CDR3 contains 14 residues. The CDR3 DNA reads TGTGCCAGCAGTTACCAGAGGATGAACACTGAAGCTTTCTTT. It codes for CASSYQRMNTEAFF.

This clonotype was counted between two and nine times. The rearrangement joins TRBV6-1 to TRBJ2-7; TRBD1 matches 10 bases. V trimming: 2 bases; J trimming: 3 bases; junction bases outside the gene matches: 10. This CDR3 spans 17 amino acids. Germline V gene data show CDR1 as MNHNS and CDR2 as SASEGT. The CDR3 nucleotides read TGTGCCAGCAGTGAAAGAGGGGACAGGGGTACCTTCTACGAGCAGTACTTC. It is translated as CASSERGDRGTFYEQYF.

Regarding this clonotype: It may be a read error: a sequence one base away is much more abundant. This chain joins TRBV12-3 or TRBV12-4 and TRBJ2-1, with TRBD2 identical over 14 bases. J was trimmed by 10 bases and V by 1 base; bases with no gene match: 12. This CDR3 spans 18 amino acids. CDR3 in DNA: TGTGCCAGCAGTTTAGGGGGGACTAGCGGGAGTCTTTCCTACGAGCAGTTCTTC. Translation: CASSLGGTSGSLSYEQFF.

The CDR3 DNA sequence: TGTGCCAGCAGCTTAGATACCCGACAGACCTACGAGCAGTACTTC. This sequence encodes CASSLDTRQTYEQYF. The genes are TRBV7-2 and TRBJ2-7, with D possibly TRBD1 on 5 matching bases. Trimming shortened V by 1 base and J by 2 bases, and 12 bases separated the two germline ends. CDR3 size: 15 residues. CDR1 is SGHTA and CDR2 is FQGNSA in the germline V gene.

The V and J genes are TRBV5-1 and TRBJ1-6; a weak D match, TRBD1 (5 bases). The CDR3 covers 13 residues. V dropped 5 bases and J dropped 10 bases, with 13 bases sitting between them. Germline V gene sequence: CDR1 SGHRS, CDR2 YFSETQ. The CDR3 sequence: CASRDGQDSPLHF. The CDR3 nucleotides are TGCGCCAGCAGGGACGGACAAGACTCACCCCTCCACTTT.

A word on this clonotype: Given a much more abundant clone one base away, this may be a read error. V and J are TRBV12-3 or TRBV12-4 and TRBJ1-1, with TRBD1 identical over 7 bases. The CDR3 has 16 residues. Trimming removed 8 bases from V and 1 base from J; junction bases left unmatched: 13. CDR3 in amino acids: CASGGGDSATNTEAFF. The CDR3 DNA follows: TGTGCCAGCGGCGGGGGGGACAGCGCTACGAACACTGAAGCTTTCTTT.

This clonotype was picked up a small number of times. The chain combines TRBV9 with TRBJ1-6; no firm D call. Germline values: CDR1 SGDLS, CDR2 YYNGEE. This CDR3 contains 14 residues. Trimming took off 0 bases at V and 8 bases at J, with 9 bases between the two ends. The CDR3 sequence: CASSVVGSDSPLHF. The CDR3 coding sequence is TGTGCCAGCAGCGTAGTGGGAAGCGATTCACCCCTCCACTTT.

The chain recombines TRBV2 with TRBJ2-7; D possibly corresponds to TRBD1 (6 bases). The V and J ends lost 7 bases and 5 bases respectively, with 9 bases between them. From germline, CDR1 is SNHLY and CDR2 FYNNEI. This CDR3 comprises 11 residues. DNA for the CDR3: TGTGCCAGCAACAGGGTCCACGAGCAGTACTTC. Translation gives CASNRVHEQYF.

This sequence joins TRBV6-1 and TRBJ1-2, with TRBD1 as a possible D gene (6 bases). The V gene's germline CDR1 is MNHNS and CDR2 SASEGT. The CDR3 consists of 15 residues. The germline V and J ends were trimmed by 3 bases and 6 bases, with 17 bases remaining between them. CDR3 DNA: TGTGCCAGCAGTGACCGCAGGACAGCTGGGGATGGCTACACCTTC. This encodes CASSDRRTAGDGYTF.

The V call is TRBV6-9, the J call TRBJ2-7; no firm D call. Germline V lookup: CDR1 MNHGY, CDR2 SVAAGI. V gave up 3 bases and J gave up 0 bases, with 12 bases separating them. The CDR3 length is 15 residues. The CDR3 DNA sequence: TGTGCCAGCAGTTACTGGGCGGATAGCTCCTACGAGCAGTACTTC. This encodes CASSYWADSSYEQYF.

The genes are TRBV5-1 and TRBJ2-7; D perhaps matches TRBD2 (6 bases). This CDR3 region has 17 residues. Trimming pared 2 bases from V and 3 bases from J, leaving 21 bases between. Germline CDR1 and CDR2: SGHRS and YFSETQ. CDR3 DNA: TGCGCCAGCAGCTTCTCAATTGGGACTGCCCAGGGCTACGAGCAGTACTTC. Protein product: CASSFSIGTAQGYEQYF.

This clonotype was observed at least ten times. V is TRBV6-1 and J is TRBJ1-2; TRBD1 might be the D (6 bases). Germline CDR1 reads MNHNS; CDR2 reads SASEGT. The CDR3 spans 14 residues. V was trimmed by 5 bases and J by 4 bases, leaving 14 bases between them. CDR3 bases: TGTGCCAGCAGTCCAGGGGAGGTCAGCTATGGCTACACCTTC. As protein: CASSPGEVSYGYTF.

This clonotype appeared many times. The chain combines TRBV12-3 or TRBV12-4 with TRBJ1-5, with 8 bases aligning to TRBD1. J lost 5 bases, V lost 5 bases, and 14 bases had no gene match. This CDR3 comprises 17 residues. The CDR3 protein is CASSPKPDRVPDQPQHF. The CDR3 DNA reads as TGTGCCAGCAGTCCTAAGCCGGACAGGGTTCCGGATCAGCCCCAGCATTTT.

This clonotype was observed a few times. This sequence joins TRBV10-3 and TRBJ1-6; D remains unclear. The length of the CDR3 is 15 residues. V dropped 5 bases and J dropped 0 bases, with 8 bases sitting between them. Germline CDR1 is ENHRY and CDR2 is SYGVKD. CDR3 nucleotide sequence: TGTGCCATCAGTCCAGCGAGCTCCTATAATTCACCCCTCCACTTT. Translating gives CAISPASSYNSPLHF.

This clonotype was counted between two and nine times. V is TRBV2 and J is TRBJ1-1; no clear D gene. Per germline, CDR1 SNHLY and CDR2 FYNNEI. CDR3 length: 12 amino acids. V gave up 3 bases and J gave up 8 bases, with 10 bases separating them. CDR3 residues: CASSDWLKEAFF. The CDR3 coding sequence is TGTGCCAGCAGTGATTGGCTCAAAGAAGCTTTCTTT.

This clonotype was observed a single time. V usage is TRBV6-2 or TRBV6-3 and J usage is TRBJ1-1, with 11 bases that match TRBD1. This CDR3 contains 19 residues. The V gene's germline CDR1 is MNHEY and CDR2 SVGEGT. J was trimmed by 5 bases and V by 0 bases; bases with no gene match: 14. CDR3 loop: CASSYSKAAGTGGRTEAFF. CDR3 DNA sequence: TGTGCCAGCAGTTACTCAAAGGCAGCCGGGACAGGGGGTCGGACTGAAGCTTTCTTT.

The chain recombines TRBV13 with TRBJ1-5, with TRBD1 as a possible D gene (5 bases). CDR1 and CDR2 (germline): PRHDT, FYEKMQ (reference sequence). The CDR3 is made up of 14 amino acids. V shed 4 bases and J shed 7 bases, with 14 bases lying between them. CDR3 sequence reads: CASSSGGIGQPQHF. The DNA for the CDR3 is TGTGCCAGCAGCTCGGGGGGGATTGGCCAGCCCCAGCATTTT. The variable domain in full, with the rest retrieved from reference TRBV13 and TRBJ1-5, is AAGVIQSPRHLIKEKRETATLKCYPIPRHDTVYWYQQGPGQDPQFLISFYEKMQSDKGSIPDRFSAQQFSDYHSELNMSSLELGDSALYFCASSSGGIGQPQHFGDGTRLSIL.

This clonotype was observed a few times. The CDR3 is CASTPGASYQPQHF. CDR3 coding DNA: TGTGCCAGCACCCCGGGAGCCTCCTATCAGCCCCAGCATTTT. V is TRBV28 and J is TRBJ1-5, with no clear D. The germline V and J ends were trimmed by 7 bases and 5 bases, with 15 bases remaining between them. CDR1 and CDR2 (germline): MDHEN, SYDVKM. The CDR3 loop spans 14 amino acids.

The chain is built from TRBV18 and TRBJ1-4; TRBD1 matches 10 bases. This CDR3 comprises 15 residues. In germline, CDR1 is KGHSH, CDR2 LQKENI. J gave up 8 bases and V 0 bases, and 3 bases lay outside the gene matches. CDR3 region: CASSPPGQGMEKLFF. The CDR3 DNA sequence: TGTGCCAGCTCACCACCGGGACAGGGGATGGAAAAACTGTTTTTT.

This clonotype showed up just a few times. The chain is built from TRBV20-1 and TRBJ1-5, with D uncertain. The germline V gene has CDR1 DFQATT and CDR2 SNEGSKA (reference sequence). Trimming left V 5 bases short and J 2 bases short, with 7 bases between. The CDR3 runs 12 residues. The CDR3 bases are TGCAGTGCTCCCTCAGGCAATCAGCCCCAGCATTTT. It codes for CSAPSGNQPQHF.

As to this clonotype: A read error may explain this, as a much larger clone is one base away. CDR3 protein: CTSRAGTGPEKLFF. The CDR3, as DNA: TGTACCAGCAGGGCCGGGACAGGGCCTGAAAAACTGTTTTTT. The chain is built from TRBV12-3 or TRBV12-4 and TRBJ1-4; TRBD1 matches at 9 bases. The CDR3 runs to 14 residues.

This clonotype was detected a few times. This chain links TRBV6-2 or TRBV6-3 with TRBJ1-5; D unresolved. V lost 5 bases and J lost 3, with 14 bases in between. This CDR3 comprises 15 residues. The germline CDR1 and CDR2 sequences are MNHEY and SVGEGT. Here the CDR3 reads CASSVNWDSNQPQHF. As DNA, the CDR3 is TGTGCCAGCAGTGTTAATTGGGATTCCAATCAGCCCCAGCATTTT.

This clonotype occurred many times. The chain uses TRBV7-3 and TRBJ2-7; the match to TRBD1 covers 10 bases. V shed 5 bases, J shed 6 bases, and the junction held 4 bases outside the gene matches. CDR1 and CDR2 (germline): SGHTA, FQGTGA. This CDR3 comprises 13 residues. The CDR3 DNA is TGTGCCAGCAGCAAACGGACAGGGGGCGAGCAGTACTTC. It codes for CASSKRTGGEQYF.

This clonotype was observed a handful of times. V is TRBV7-2 and J is TRBJ1-5; 7 nucleotides agree with TRBD1. The CDR3 covers 18 residues. V shed 4 bases and J 0 bases; nucleotides not matched to a gene: 12. Looked up from germline, CDR1 is SGHTA and CDR2 is FQGNSA. DNA of the CDR3: TGTGCCAGCAGCTCCAGGGGAGGGGGCGACTATAGCAATCAGCCCCAGCATTTT. Its translation: CASSSRGGGDYSNQPQHF.

The chain couples TRBV11-2 to TRBJ1-5, with 7 bases aligning to TRBD1. The V gene end was trimmed by 5 bases and the J gene end by 4 bases; junction bases not matched to a gene: 8. Germline values: CDR1 SGHAT, CDR2 FQNNGV. CDR3 length equals 15 residues. CDR3 loop: CASSPGGQPNQPQHF. In DNA, the CDR3 is TGTGCCAGCAGCCCGGGGGGACAGCCTAATCAGCCCCAGCATTTT.

This clonotype has only a few counts. The CDR3 region is CASSSTGAAGYTF. Written as DNA, the CDR3 is TGTGCCAGCAGCTCAACAGGGGCTGCTGGCTACACCTTC. The V call is TRBV7-9, the J call TRBJ1-2, with 7 bases that match TRBD1. CDR1 is SEHNR and CDR2 is FQNEAQ in the germline V gene (reference sequence). CDR3 size: 13 residues. V shed 4 bases, J shed 7 bases, and the junction held 6 bases outside the gene matches.